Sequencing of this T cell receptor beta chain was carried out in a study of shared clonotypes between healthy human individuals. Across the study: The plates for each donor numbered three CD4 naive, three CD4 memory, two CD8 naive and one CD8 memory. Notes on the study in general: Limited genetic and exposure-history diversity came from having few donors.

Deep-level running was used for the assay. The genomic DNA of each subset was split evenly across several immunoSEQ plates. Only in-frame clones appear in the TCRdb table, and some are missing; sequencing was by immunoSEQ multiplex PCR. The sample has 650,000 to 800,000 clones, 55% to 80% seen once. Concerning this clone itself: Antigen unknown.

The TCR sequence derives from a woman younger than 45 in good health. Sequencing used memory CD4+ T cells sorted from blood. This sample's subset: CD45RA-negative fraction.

The CDR3 protein is CASSPSQRVEQFF. CDR3 nucleotides: TGCGCCAGCAGCCCTTCCCAGAGGGTGGAGCAGTTCTTC. The chain employs TRBV4-1 and TRBJ2-1, with a tentative D call TRBD2 (5 bases). Germline lookup yields CDR1 MGHRA and CDR2 YSYEKL. V lost 4 bases to trimming and J lost 10 bases, with 14 bases between them. The CDR3 contains 13 residues.